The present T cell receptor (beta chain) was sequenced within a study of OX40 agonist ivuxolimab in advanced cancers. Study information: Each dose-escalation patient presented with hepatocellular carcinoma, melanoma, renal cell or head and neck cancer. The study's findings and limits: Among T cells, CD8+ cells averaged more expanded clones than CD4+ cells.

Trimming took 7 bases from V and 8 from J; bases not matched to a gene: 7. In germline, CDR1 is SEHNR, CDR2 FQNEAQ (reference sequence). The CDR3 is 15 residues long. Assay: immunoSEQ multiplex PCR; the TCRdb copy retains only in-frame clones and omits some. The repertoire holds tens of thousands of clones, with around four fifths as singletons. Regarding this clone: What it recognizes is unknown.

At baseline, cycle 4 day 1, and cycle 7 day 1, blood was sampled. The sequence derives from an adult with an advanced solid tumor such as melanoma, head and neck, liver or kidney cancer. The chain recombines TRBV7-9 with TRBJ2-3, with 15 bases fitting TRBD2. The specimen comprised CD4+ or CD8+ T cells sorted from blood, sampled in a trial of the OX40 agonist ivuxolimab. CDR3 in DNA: TGTGCCAGCACCCTCTGGACTAGCGGGAGGGGTACGCAGTATTTT. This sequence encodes CASTLWTSGRGTQYF.